This paragraph covers one TCR beta chain sequence. Its specific antigen is unknown. No much larger clone exists at a distance of one base, and base qualities are not known. The data belong to a study of beta chain features in type 1 diabetes (dated by TCRdb to the late 2010s). Regarding the study in general: Mean age, gender distribution, total cell number and subset yield were not different between patients and healthy donors. Regulatory and stem cell-like memory subsets were obtained from only 8 patients and roughly eight healthy donors, while naive and central memory subsets were obtained from all 28 donors. In the study, recently diagnosed type 1 diabetes patients and matched healthy donors were compared on the TCRB repertoires of their sorted circulating CD4+ T cell subsets. A total of 107,917,701 sorted cells were examined across all samples, and the number of cells per subset was strongly correlated with RNA yield. The paper as a whole reports these results and caveats: The naive, central memory and regulatory TCRB repertoires appeared to resemble one another more closely among patients than among healthy donors. In all four CD4+ subsets, TCRB CDR3 length was moderately but significantly shorter in type 1 diabetes patients. Fewer insertions and more nucleotide deletions at VDJ recombination sites were observed in patients with type 1 diabetes, implying thymic rearrangement abnormalities. Because cDNA was sequenced instead of genomic DNA, activated cells with high expression could be over-represented, although the groups did not differ in activation or CD3 levels. Only small numbers of individuals were included in the HLA sub-analyses, which left unresolved whether HLA type had any influence on TCRB rearrangement. PCR might favor shorter templates, but patient and control samples were amplified and corrected together, so any skew would affect both groups equally.

The entire amount of isolated RNA was reverse transcribed using the High Capacity cDNA Reverse Transcription Kit, so the sequenced TCRB transcripts were expressed ones. Deep immunoSEQ sequencing was applied to naive, central memory and regulatory T cell samples, giving an average of about 3.57 million total reads per sample. Sorted cells were lysed in RLT buffer and RNA was extracted with DNase-treated RNeasy Micro or Mini kits, depending on cell number. Each cell subset was processed separately to prevent cross-contamination, with patient and healthy donor samples processed together. TCRB sequences were amplified from cDNA with the immunoSEQ multiplex PCR, producing 87-bp fragments spanning the CDR3 region. The amplicons were sequenced using the Illumina HiSeq platform. Concerning the study's data processing: PCR bias was corrected computationally using synthetic template baselines, and reads within Hamming distance 2 were collapsed, with unmergeable singletons discarded. Reads were aligned to IMGT to assign V, D and J genes, CDR3 length, and insertions or deletions at six rearrangement sites. Within each subset, clonotype counts were normalized to sorted cell number, and only after that were true diversity and Gini coefficients computed with the tcR R package. The overlap coefficient, calculated on TCRB nucleotide sequences, was used to measure repertoire sharing. Out-of-frame TCRB sequences from naive cells were analyzed to stand in for the pre-selection repertoire. TCRdb limited this immuneACCESS table to in-frame rearrangements with V and J called. A share of clones is missing; checked studies link under half to unresolved V genes, and the rest is unexplained. The DNA gave D and trimming, while V, J and clone size come from that table. In all, the sample holds 500,000 to 650,000 clones, and 12% of those were seen once. The ten largest clones represent more than 0.1% of the sample.

For CDR1 and CDR2, the germline V gene lists SQVTM and ANQGSEA. Its CDR3 holds 11 amino acids, cysteine through phenylalanine. The only DNA kept is the CDR3, 33 bases in frame from the first base. V and J are truncated by 5 bases and 5 bases respectively, leaving an intervening sequence of 9 bases. Each donor gave one peripheral blood draw, averaging roughly 100 mL, which was collected into heparinised tubes. Naive, central memory, regulatory and stem cell-like memory CD4+ T cells were sorted on a BD FACSAria II using a panel including CD45RO, CCR7, CD25, CD127, CD95 and CD27. Purity was above 95% for every sorted population. PBMCs were separated immediately by Lymphoprep density gradient centrifugation and were stained directly, without being cultured. So that batch effects would be minimized, each experiment stained and sorted samples in pairs, pairing one healthy donor with one patient.

This TCR derives from a young man with type 1 diabetes. Sequencing input: naive CD4+ T cells from blood. This specimen's cell subset or site label, per the study, means: true naive CD4+ T cells. The rearranged segments are TRBV29-1 and TRBJ1-2; TRBD1 could be the D gene, as 6 bases match. In nucleotides, the sequence is TGCAGCGTTCAGGGGACGTATGGCTACACCTTC. This yields the protein CSVQGTYGYTF. Reference TRBV29-1 and TRBJ1-2 genes cover what lies past the CDR3, so the full variable domain is SAVISQKPSRDICQRGTSLTIQCQVDSQVTMMFWYRQQPGQSLTLIATANQGSEATYESGFVIDKFPISRPNLTFSTLTVSNMSPEDSSIYLCSVQGTYGYTFGSGTRLTVV.